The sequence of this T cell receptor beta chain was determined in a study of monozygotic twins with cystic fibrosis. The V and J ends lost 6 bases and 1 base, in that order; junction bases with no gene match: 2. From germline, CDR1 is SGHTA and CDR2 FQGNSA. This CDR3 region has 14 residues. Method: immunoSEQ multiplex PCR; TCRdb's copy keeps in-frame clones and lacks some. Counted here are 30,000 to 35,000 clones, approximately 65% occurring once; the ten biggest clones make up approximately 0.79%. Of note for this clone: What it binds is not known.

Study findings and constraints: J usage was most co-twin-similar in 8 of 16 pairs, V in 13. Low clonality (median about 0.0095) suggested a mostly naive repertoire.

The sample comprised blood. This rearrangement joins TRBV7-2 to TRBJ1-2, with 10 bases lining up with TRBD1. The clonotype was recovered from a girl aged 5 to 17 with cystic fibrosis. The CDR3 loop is CASSWDRGNYGYTF. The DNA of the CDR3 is TGTGCCAGCAGTTGGGACAGGGGTAACTATGGCTACACCTTC.